This T cell receptor beta chain emerged from a study of cytomegalovirus exposure and HLA in healthy donors. Repertoires were generated with immunoSEQ multiplex PCR, while TCRdb's copy carries only in-frame clones and drops some. The sample shows some 130,000 clones, 85% to 90% of them seen only once. The CDR3 extends over 14 amino acids. V was pared by 4 bases and J by 1 base, with 11 bases between. Germline V gene sequence: CDR1 LNHDA, CDR2 SQIVND (reference sequence). The specimen sequenced was PBMCs. This clonotype was obtained from a woman younger than 35 in good health and CMV-seropositive. The chain couples TRBV19 to TRBJ2-7; tentatively, D is TRBD1 (6 bases). The CDR3 coding sequence is TGTGCCAGTAGTACCGGACAGCCATCCTACGAGCAGTACTTC. Translating gives CASSTGQPSYEQYF.